This TCR beta chain was recovered during a study of PD-1 blockade in classical Hodgkin lymphoma. Study as a whole: Nivolumab 3 mg/kg was given intravenously every 2 weeks. The study's findings and limits: By C4D1 there was a significant rise in CD4+ TCR diversity but not in CD8+ TCR diversity. When set against healthy donors, newly diagnosed patients were reported to show lower baseline TCR diversity. Prior therapy or disease activity may underlie the repertoire differences, whose causes remain undefined.

Concerning this clone itself: Antigen specificity is unknown.

Every patient experienced relapse after autologous stem cell transplantation, and brentuximab vedotin exposure varied. Libraries were prepared by immunoSEQ multiplex PCR; TCRdb keeps only in-frame clonotypes and omits some of them. The repertoire includes approximately 79,000 clones, around 90% of them detected once, and approximately 2.4% sits in the top ten. This sample comprised peripheral blood mononuclear cells (PBMCs), obtained before the second cycle of nivolumab. This TCR derives from a human donor with classical Hodgkin lymphoma.

This CDR3 reads CASSLGRTLTEAFF. For the CDR3, the DNA is TGTGCCAGCAGCTTAGGGAGGACGTTGACTGAAGCTTTCTTT. The chain joins TRBV7-8 to TRBJ1-1, with D unresolved. The V end lost 1 base, the J end lost 5 bases, and 11 bases lay between the germline ends. The V gene's germline CDR1 is SGHVS and CDR2 FQNEAQ. This CDR3 spans 14 amino acids.